The rows below give T cell receptor beta chains drawn from one sample of a study of blood T cell repertoires in COVID-19. The table came from immunoSEQ multiplex PCR; TCRdb's copy has only in-frame clones and leaves some out. The profile covers approximately 210,000 clones, with over 70% appearing a single time and roughly 7.6% taken by the ten largest. Sequencing used peripheral blood. Every receptor here comes from a woman in her forties or fifties with acute or convalescent COVID-19. CDR3s include the opening cysteine and the closing phenylalanine or tryptophan. A D gene is named only where the DNA matches it firmly. Size is stated for part of the rows, as once, few or many counts, or as a class when the clone is expanded.

CATSDLYRNYGYTF TGTGCCACCAGTGATTTGTACAGGAACTATGGCTACACCTTC TRBJ1-2 TRBV24-1 NA NA
CASSQVGTSGIDEQFF TGCGCCAGCAGCCAAGTTGGGACTAGCGGGATCGATGAGCAGTTCTTC TRBJ2-1 TRBV4-1 many TRBD2
CASRRVNEQFF TGTGCCAGCAGAAGAGTTAATGAGCAGTTCTTC TRBJ2-1 TRBV12-3/TRBV12-4 NA NA
CASSVAGGLSYEQYF TGTGCCAGCAGTGTTGCCGGAGGACTTTCCTACGAGCAGTACTTC TRBJ2-7 TRBV28 NA NA
CSVGRGARLNEQFF TGCAGCGTTGGGCGGGGCGCGAGGTTGAATGAGCAGTTCTTC TRBJ2-1 TRBV29-1 NA NA
CASSRQGLPHTDTQYF TGTGCCAGCAGCCGACAGGGACTCCCTCACACAGATACGCAGTATTTT TRBJ2-3 TRBV5-6 NA NA
CATSRTIQDTEKLFF TGTGCCACCAGCAGAACAATCCAGGATACTGAAAAACTGTTTTTT TRBJ1-4 TRBV15 once NA
CASPSGTEAFF TGTGCCAGCCCTTCCGGGACTGAAGCTTTCTTT TRBJ1-1 TRBV28 NA NA
CSVARSGGDQFF TGCAGCGTTGCAAGGTCAGGGGGCGATCAGTTCTTC TRBJ2-1 TRBV29-1 NA TRBD1
CASSLGRGMNTEAFF TGCGCCAGCAGCCTCGGGCGGGGAATGAACACTGAAGCTTTCTTT TRBJ1-1 TRBV5-1 NA NA
CASRETRVDNEQFF TGTGCCAGTAGGGAGACTAGAGTAGACAATGAGCAGTTCTTC TRBJ2-1 TRBV19 NA NA
CAWMRFSNTEAFF TGTGCCTGGATGAGGTTTTCGAACACTGAAGCTTTCTTT TRBJ1-1 TRBV30 NA NA
CASSELTGLGTEAFF TGTGCCAGCAGTGAGCTCACAGGGCTAGGGACTGAAGCTTTCTTT TRBJ1-1 TRBV6-1 few NA
CAISDVVRRGYGYTF TGTGCCATCAGTGATGTGGTACGGCGAGGCTATGGCTACACCTTC TRBJ1-2 TRBV10-3 NA NA
CASSRSGSSYNEQFF TGTGCCAGCAGCCGTAGCGGCAGCTCCTACAATGAGCAGTTCTTC TRBJ2-1 TRBV7-6 NA NA
CASSSFQREGLWYEQFF TGTGCCAGCAGCTCCTTCCAGCGGGAGGGCCTGTGGTATGAGCAGTTCTTC TRBJ2-1 TRBV3-1/TRBV3-2 NA TRBD2
CASQQGTYYGYTF TGTGCCAGCCAACAGGGGACCTACTATGGCTACACCTTC TRBJ1-2 TRBV6-5 once TRBD1
CASSPRDRGNEQFF TGTGCCAGCAGTCCTCGGGACAGGGGTAATGAGCAGTTCTTC TRBJ2-1 TRBV3-1/TRBV3-2 NA TRBD1
CASSPRTGAGIGNTIYF TGTGCCAGTAGTCCGCGGACAGGGGCAGGCATTGGAAACACCATATATTTT TRBJ1-3 TRBV19 NA TRBD1
CASSPPGQMNTEAFF TGTGCCAGCAGCCCTCCGGGACAAATGAACACTGAAGCTTTCTTT TRBJ1-1 TRBV28 many NA
CASSSQGTLQETQYF TGTGCCAGCAGCTCACAGGGGACCCTCCAAGAGACCCAGTACTTC TRBJ2-5 TRBV5-4 NA TRBD1
CASSAWEDGYTF TGTGCCAGCAGCGCTTGGGAGGACGGCTACACCTTC TRBJ1-2 TRBV7-2 once NA
CASSGQDRGRVYGYTF TGTGCCAGCAGTGGACAGGACAGGGGGCGCGTCTATGGCTACACCTTC TRBJ1-2 TRBV6-1 NA TRBD1
CASSQTDRNTEAFF TGTGCCAGCTCACAAACCGACAGAAACACTGAAGCTTTCTTT TRBJ1-1 TRBV18 NA NA
CASSQRTGLGNTEAFF TGTGCCAGCAGCCAGAGGACAGGCCTGGGGAACACTGAAGCTTTCTTT TRBJ1-1 TRBV14 NA TRBD1
CASSPSGLTYEQYF TGTGCCAGCAGCCCATCAGGGCTAACCTACGAGCAGTACTTC TRBJ2-7 TRBV3-1/TRBV3-2 NA NA
CAWDGGENTEAFF TGTGCCTGGGACGGGGGAGAAAACACTGAAGCTTTCTTT TRBJ1-1 TRBV30 NA NA
CASSWTSSPYEQYF TGTGCCAGCAGCTGGACTTCTTCCCCCTACGAGCAGTACTTC TRBJ2-7 TRBV3-1/TRBV3-2 NA NA
CASSLFPLGRGSGTQYF TGTGCCAGCAGCTTATTTCCCCTCGGGCGGGGGTCGGGTACGCAGTATTTT TRBJ2-3 TRBV7-2 NA TRBD2
CASSLTGTVTGELFF TGTGCCAGCAGCTTAACCGGGACAGTAACCGGGGAGCTGTTTTTT TRBJ2-2 TRBV7-3 NA TRBD1
CASSPKLAGGNEQFF TGTGCCAGCAGCCCGAAACTAGCGGGAGGCAATGAGCAGTTCTTC TRBJ2-1 TRBV7-8 NA TRBD2